This TCR beta chain is from a study of T cell repertoires in cytomegalovirus infection. Study details: In the study, CMV epitopes included recently identified HLA-C-restricted and well-studied HLA-B-restricted ones. Carrying CMV and the relevant HLA type showed in public TCR beta signatures. Broader study findings: Identification of carriers of CMV plus the relevant HLA was performed using cumulative public TCR beta family frequency. There were HLA-C-restricted CMV-specific TCR beta clonotypes dominating the ex vivo response.

This clonotype was seen more than once but under ten times. Its specificity is unknown. TCRdb fed the reads into MiXCR, producing one record per CDR3 protein. Of approximately 500,000 distinct CDR3 sequences listed, 33% were seen once; the top ten hold 17%. Looked up from germline, CDR1 is SGHNT and CDR2 is YYREEE (reference sequence). CDR3 length: 16 amino acids. With V trimmed by 0 bases and J by 4 bases, 6 bases remained unmatched. The source is a human donor in good health (CMV status not recorded). Some clones in this sample may be carry-over from other donors' samples. The chain recombines TRBV5-4 with TRBJ2-2, with TRBD1 matching 7 bases. The sequenced sample was cultured PBMCs, obtained from culture after CMV antigen stimulation. The CDR3 DNA follows: TGTGCCAGCAGCTTGGGAGGGACAGCCGCCACCGGGGAGCTGTTTTTT. This translates into CASSLGGTAATGELFF.